The present entry profiles one TCR beta chain with its context. These data belong to a study of blood T cell repertoires in COVID-19. Study background: Both acute and convalescent COVID-19 samples were obtained from the United States, Italy and Spain. T cells, B-cell-depleted T cells, or PBMCs provided the cDNA or gDNA that served as material.

As handled by the study authors: How many nucleated cells were present was estimated from reference gene primer amplification. Clones were read by immunoSEQ multiplex PCR, and TCRdb kept only the in-frame ones, dropping some. Clone size and V and J calls were adopted from that table, with D and trimming inferred from the DNA. The table lists roughly 380,000 clones, 85% of them singletons. Germline trimming cut 0 bases from V and 2 bases from J; bases unmatched to any gene: 1. From germline, CDR1 is SGHRS and CDR2 YFSETQ. The length of the CDR3 is 15 residues. The gene calls are TRBV5-1 and TRBJ2-2; 7 nucleotides agree with TRBD2. This TCR was recovered from a woman aged 18-29 years with acute or convalescent COVID-19. Sequencing was done on a sample of peripheral blood. This CDR3 is CASSLGGSNTGELFF. The CDR3 region has the DNA TGCGCCAGCAGCTTGGGCGGGAGCAACACCGGGGAGCTGTTTTTT. The full variable domain, completed using reference TRBV5-1 and TRBJ2-2, is KAGVTQTPRYLIKTRGQQVTLSCSPISGHRSVSWYQQTPGQGLQFLFEYFSETQRNKGNFPGRFSGRQFSNSRSEMNVSTLELGDSALYLCASSLGGSNTGELFFGEGSRLTVL.